This T cell receptor beta chain stems from a study of blood T cell repertoires in COVID-19 (dated by TCRdb to about 2020). Context from the whole study: Collaborator samples came from the United States, Italy and Spain and covered acute and convalescent phases of COVID-19. The prospective study material was composed of cDNA or gDNA derived from T cells, B-cell-depleted T cells, or PBMCs. Deeply sampled blood TCRbeta repertoires from subjects exposed to, actively infected with, or recovered from COVID-19 were included in the dataset. The repertoires were released in a freely available public database meant as a resource for research on the immune response to SARS-CoV-2. Samples came from the ongoing ImmuneRACE study (first 160 participants) plus 1,254 subjects from 6 global collaborators. A de-identified subject ID, COVID-19 status, age in years and sex were almost always included in the sample metadata. Where available, HLA class I and class II types were obtained from metadata supplied by the sample provider rather than from assay-based typing.

The immunoSEQ Assay, a bias-controlled multiplex PCR, was used to amplify TCRbeta CDR3 regions from genomic DNA. As for the original processing: Nucleated cell counts per sample were estimated from amplification of reference gene primers within the assay. To quantify the absolute abundance of each unique TCRbeta CDR3 rearrangement, sequence reads were collapsed and filtered. Productive Simpson clonality was computed per sample as the square root of Simpson's diversity index over productive rearrangements. TCRdb took over this immuneACCESS table, retaining in-frame rearrangements with V and J assigned. Such tables are incomplete; in checked studies, under half of the missing clones stem from an unresolved V gene, and the remainder is unexplained. For V, J and clone size, that table is used; D and trimming come from the DNA. For this sample there are approximately 150,000 clones; about 92% appear just once. Of the sample, roughly 2% falls within the top ten clones.

One collaborating source in Seattle enrolled patients while the patients were actively infected and followed the patients over time throughout the course of disease. Each collaborating institution followed its own protocols to collect whole blood in K2EDTA tubes. Collaborator samples were shipped for TCRbeta analysis as frozen whole blood, isolated PBMCs, or DNA extracted from either sample type. This clone has only a few counts. Its antigen is still unknown. Base quality data are lacking; no much larger clone is found one base away. V and J lose 0 bases and 9 bases, and a span of 12 bases separates them. CDR3 length: 15 amino acids, cysteine to phenylalanine. Kept here is only the CDR3 DNA, which spans 45 bases and is read in frame from base 1. Based on the germline V gene (reference sequence), the CDR1 and CDR2 sequences are LGHDT and YNNKEL. Beyond this particular receptor, the publication reports: The quantity of clinical and demographic metadata differed by source and by participant and was supplied without curation.

The source of this sequence is a woman in her sixties with COVID-19, enrolled during active disease. The sample comprised peripheral blood. The sequence is built from TRBV3-1 (or the pseudogene TRBV3-2) and TRBJ1-6, and TRBD1 may be the D gene, going by 5 matching bases. The DNA reads as follows: TGTGCCAGCAGCCAAGATACCGAAAGGGGTTCACCCCTCCACTTT. Translated, this is CASSQDTERGSPLHF.